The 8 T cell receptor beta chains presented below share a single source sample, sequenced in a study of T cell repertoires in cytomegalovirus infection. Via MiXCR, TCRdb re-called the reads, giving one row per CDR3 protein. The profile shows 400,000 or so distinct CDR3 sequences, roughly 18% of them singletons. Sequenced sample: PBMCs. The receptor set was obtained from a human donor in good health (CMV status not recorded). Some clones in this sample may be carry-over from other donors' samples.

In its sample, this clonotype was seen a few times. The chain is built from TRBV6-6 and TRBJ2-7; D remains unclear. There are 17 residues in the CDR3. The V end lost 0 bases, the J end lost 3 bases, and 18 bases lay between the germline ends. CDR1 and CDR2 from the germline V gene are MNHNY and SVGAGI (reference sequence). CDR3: CASSYSAVRIGHYEQYF. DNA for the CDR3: TGTGCCAGCAGTTACTCCGCAGTAAGGATCGGGCACTACGAGCAGTACTTC.

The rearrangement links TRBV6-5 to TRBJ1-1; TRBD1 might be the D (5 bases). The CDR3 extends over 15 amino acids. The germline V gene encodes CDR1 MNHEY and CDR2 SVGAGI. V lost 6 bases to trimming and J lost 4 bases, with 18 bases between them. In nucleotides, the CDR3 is TGTGCCAGCAGCCGTACTGGTGGGGCTGGCACTGAAGCTTTCTTT. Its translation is CASSRTGGAGTEAFF.

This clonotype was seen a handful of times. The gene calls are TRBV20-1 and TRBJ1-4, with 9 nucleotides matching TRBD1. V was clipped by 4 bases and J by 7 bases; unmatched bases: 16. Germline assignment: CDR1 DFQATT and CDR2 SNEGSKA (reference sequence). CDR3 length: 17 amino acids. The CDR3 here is CSANVGPLTGGSEKLFF. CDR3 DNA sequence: TGCAGTGCTAACGTCGGCCCCCTGACAGGGGGAAGTGAAAAACTGTTTTTT.

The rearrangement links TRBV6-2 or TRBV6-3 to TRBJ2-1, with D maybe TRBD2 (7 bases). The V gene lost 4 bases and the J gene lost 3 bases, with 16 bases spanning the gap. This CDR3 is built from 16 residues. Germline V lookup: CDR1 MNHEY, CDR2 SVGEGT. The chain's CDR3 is CASSSGDGGIYNEQFF. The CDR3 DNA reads TGTGCCAGCAGTTCAGGGGACGGGGGGATCTACAATGAGCAGTTCTTC.

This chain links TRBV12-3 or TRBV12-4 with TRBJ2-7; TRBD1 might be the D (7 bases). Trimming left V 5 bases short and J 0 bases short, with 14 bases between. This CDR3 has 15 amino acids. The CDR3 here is CASSARGTVSYEQYF. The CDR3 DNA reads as TGTGCCAGCAGTGCCCGGGGGACAGTCTCCTACGAGCAGTACTTC.

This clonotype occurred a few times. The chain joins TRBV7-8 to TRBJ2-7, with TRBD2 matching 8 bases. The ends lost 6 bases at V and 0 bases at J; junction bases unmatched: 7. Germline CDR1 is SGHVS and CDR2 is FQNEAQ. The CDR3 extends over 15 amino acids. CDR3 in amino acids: CASSYTSGSSYEQYF. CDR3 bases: TGTGCCAGCAGTTATACTAGCGGAAGCTCCTACGAGCAGTACTTC.

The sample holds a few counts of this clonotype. The CDR3 region has the DNA TGCGCCAGCAGCTTAAATCCAGGGGGCGCTTTGGACACTGAAGCTTTCTTT. Amino acid sequence: CASSLNPGGALDTEAFF. V usage is TRBV5-1 and J usage is TRBJ1-1, with 8 bases identical to TRBD1. Germline assignment: CDR1 SGHRS and CDR2 YFSETQ. This CDR3 has 17 amino acids. Trimming at V came to 2 bases and at J to 3 bases, leaving 12 bases not matched to a gene.

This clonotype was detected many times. The CDR3, as DNA: TGTGCCAGCAGCTGGAGGGGTATGGAGACCCAGTACTTC. This sequence encodes CASSWRGMETQYF. The rearrangement links TRBV11-2 to TRBJ2-5, with D perhaps matching TRBD2 (6 bases). The CDR3 extends over 13 amino acids. Looked up from germline, CDR1 is SGHAT and CDR2 is FQNNGV. Trimming removed 4 bases at V and 5 bases at J, with 11 bases between.